This T cell receptor (beta chain) originates from a study of T cell responses to AZD1222 COVID-19 vaccine. Study-wide points: At study baseline, merely more than 5 AZD1222 recipients were seropositive. Possibly, clonal diversity was underestimated; donors were largely white British and included more females. No day 14 peak samples; only post-peak repertoires were characterized.

Using immunoSEQ multiplex PCR, the repertoire was profiled, and TCRdb retains in-frame clones only, with some absent. This table has approximately 50,000 clones, about 90% appearing once. CDR1 and CDR2 (germline): SEHNR, FQNEAQ (reference sequence). V gave up 1 base and J gave up 0 bases, with 7 bases separating them. The CDR3 loop spans 14 amino acids. This clone was counted only a few times. The antigen remains unidentified. The identical CDR3 is also encoded by other nucleotide sequences in the sample. This rearrangement joins TRBV7-9 to TRBJ2-7, with unresolved D. The origin of this receptor is an adult in good health. Material: peripheral blood, obtained on day 0 of AZD1222 vaccination. The CDR3 protein is CASSLGQVSYEQYF. The CDR3 coding sequence is TGTGCCAGCAGCTTAGGGCAGGTCTCCTACGAGCAGTACTTC.